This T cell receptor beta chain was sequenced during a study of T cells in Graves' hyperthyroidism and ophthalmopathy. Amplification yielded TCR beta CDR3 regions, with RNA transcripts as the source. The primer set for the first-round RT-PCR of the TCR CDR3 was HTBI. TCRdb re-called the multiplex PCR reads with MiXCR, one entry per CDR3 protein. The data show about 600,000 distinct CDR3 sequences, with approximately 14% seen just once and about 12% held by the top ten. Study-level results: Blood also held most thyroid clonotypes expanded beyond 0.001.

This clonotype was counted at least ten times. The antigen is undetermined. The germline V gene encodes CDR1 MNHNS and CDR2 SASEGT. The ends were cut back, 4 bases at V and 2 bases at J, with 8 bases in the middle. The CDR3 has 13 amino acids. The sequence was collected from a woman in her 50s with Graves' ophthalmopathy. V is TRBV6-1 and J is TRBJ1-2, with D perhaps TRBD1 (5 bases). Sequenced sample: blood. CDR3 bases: TGTGCCAGCAGTGCCCGGGACAACTATGGCTACACCTTC. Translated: CASSARDNYGYTF.